The 7 T cell receptor beta chains given below trace back to one sample, sequenced in a study of T cell responses to AZD1222 COVID-19 vaccine. The protocol was immunoSEQ multiplex PCR, while the TCRdb copy is restricted to in-frame clones and leaves out a portion. Of about 170,000 clones in the sample, roughly 87% were seen once. The specimen comprised peripheral blood, sampled 28 days after the second AZD1222 dose. Source of these receptors: an adult who received the AZD1222 COVID-19 vaccine.

Remarks on this clone: Other nucleotide sequences in the sample specify the same CDR3. J is TRBJ1-2 and V is TRBV19; TRBD1 aligns across 10 bases. With V trimmed by 6 bases and J by 5 bases, 3 bases remained unmatched. This CDR3 is built from 13 residues. Germline assignment: CDR1 LNHDA and CDR2 SQIVND (reference sequence). CDR3 DNA sequence: TGTGCCAGTAGGAGGACAGGGGGGTATGGCTACACCTTC. Translated, it gives CASRRTGGYGYTF. Supplemented by reference TRBV19 and TRBJ1-2, the full variable domain reads DGGITQSPKYLFRKEGQNVTLSCEQNLNHDAMYWYRQDPGQGLRLIYYSQIVNDFQKGDIAEGYSVSREKKESFPLTVTSAQKNPTAFYLCASRRTGGYGYTFGSGTRLTVV.

This chain uses TRBV7-9 with TRBJ2-2; D gene ambiguous. Germline CDR1 reads SEHNR; CDR2 reads FQNEAQ (reference sequence). The CDR3 is made up of 12 amino acids. CDR3 sequence: CGEGDDTGELFF. The CDR3 nucleotides are TGTGGCGAAGGAGACGACACCGGGGAGCTGTTTTTT.

This clone occurred once. The V and J genes are TRBV19 and TRBJ2-7; D might be TRBD1 or TRBD2, each matching 6 bases. The V and J ends lost 7 bases and 2 bases respectively, with 12 bases between them. The CDR3 is 13 residues long. CDR1 LNHDA and CDR2 SQIVND come from the germline V gene (reference sequence). The CDR3 is CASMGGSAYEQYF. In DNA, the CDR3 is TGTGCCAGTATGGGGGGCAGCGCCTACGAGCAGTACTTC.

The V and J genes are TRBV13 and TRBJ2-7; a possible D gene is TRBD2 (6 bases). Germline CDR1 and CDR2: PRHDT and FYEKMQ (reference sequence). V shed 5 bases and J shed 0 bases, with 11 bases lying between them. The CDR3 contains 14 residues. DNA of the CDR3: TGTGCCAGCAGCGTTAGCGGTTCCTCCTACGAGCAGTACTTC. As protein: CASSVSGSSYEQYF.

The chain uses TRBV10-2 and TRBJ2-7; TRBD2 might be the D (5 bases). V was shortened by 7 bases and J by 0 bases, with 13 bases between the two germline ends. Germline assignment: CDR1 WSHSY and CDR2 SAAADI. This CDR3 is 14 amino acids long. The DNA for the CDR3 is TGCGCCAGCAAGTACAGTGAGGGCTCCTACGAGCAGTACTTC. This encodes CASKYSEGSYEQYF.

The chain employs TRBV2 and TRBJ1-2; D is perhaps TRBD1 (6 bases). This CDR3 region has 12 residues. V gave up 4 bases and J gave up 6 bases, with 9 bases separating them. CDR1 and CDR2 from the germline V gene are SNHLY and FYNNEI. The CDR3 region has the DNA TGTGCCAGCAGTGTGGGGGCGGATGGCTACACCTTC. It is translated as CASSVGADGYTF. Together with reference TRBV2 and TRBJ1-2, the CDR3 gives the full variable domain: EPEVTQTPSHQVTQMGQEVILRCVPISNHLYFYWYRQILGQKVEFLVSFYNNEISEKSEIFDDQFSVERPDGSNFTLKIRSTKLEDSAMYFCASSVGADGYTFGSGTRLTVV.

The genes are TRBV5-1 and TRBJ2-5; D remains unclear. Germline-derived CDR1 and CDR2 are SGHRS and YFSETQ. Trimming stripped 1 base from V and 1 base from J, with 11 bases between. This CDR3 has 15 residues. The CDR3 DNA reads as TGCGCCAGCAGCTTGTATTGGTCCACCCAAGAGACCCAGTACTTC. It encodes CASSLYWSTQETQYF.